Listed below are T cell receptor beta chains from one sample, sequenced in a study of T cells in tuberculosis. Produced via immunoSEQ multiplex PCR; TCRdb's table is partial and in-frame only. The top ten hold 9.5% to 12% of the sample, which has around 30,000 clones, 80% to 95% seen once. The sample in question was PBMCs, obtained at tuberculosis diagnosis. These receptors were obtained from an adult with tuberculosis. Each CDR3 is given with its conserved first and last residue. Fields, in order: D gene, V gene, clone size, J gene, CDR3 protein, CDR3 DNA. The D gene is left open where the match is weak. Clone size is given for some rows only: seen once, a few or many times, or a class if the clone is expanded.

TRBD2	TRBV5-6	-	TRBJ2-3	CASSIPSGADTQYF	TGTGCCAGCAGCATCCCTAGCGGGGCAGATACGCAGTATTTT
-	TRBV5-1	-	TRBJ1-2	CASSGGRDGGYTF	TGCGCCAGCAGCGGCGGGAGAGATGGTGGCTACACCTTC
-	TRBV30	once	TRBJ1-2	CAWSVLTGIYGYTF	TGTGCCTGGAGTGTACTTACGGGGATCTATGGCTACACCTTC
-	TRBV9	-	TRBJ2-7	CASSVAAGFDYEQYF	TGTGCCAGCAGCGTAGCAGCAGGGTTTGACTACGAGCAGTACTTC
-	TRBV27	-	TRBJ2-7	CASSLVHSDEQYF	TGTGCCAGCAGTTTAGTCCATTCGGACGAGCAGTACTTC
-	TRBV7-3	once	TRBJ2-1	CASSLTSYDEQFF	TGTGCCAGCAGCTTAACTAGCTACGATGAGCAGTTCTTC
-	TRBV27	-	TRBJ2-7	CASSSGYEQYF	TGTGCCAGCAGTTCAGGCTACGAGCAGTACTTC
TRBD2	TRBV6-4	few	TRBJ2-3	CASSDGTSSTDTQYF	TGTGCCAGCAGTGACGGGACTAGCAGCACAGATACGCAGTATTTT
-	TRBV7-6	-	TRBJ2-2	CASSDLTGTGELFF	TGTGCCAGCAGCGACCTGACTGGTACCGGGGAGCTGTTTTTT
-	TRBV29-1	-	TRBJ1-4	CSVGIRGVWNEKLFF	TGCAGCGTTGGGATCCGCGGGGTTTGGAATGAAAAACTGTTTTTT
TRBD2	TRBV4-2	-	TRBJ2-3	CASSRTRTDTQYF	TGTGCCAGCAGCCGGACTAGGACAGATACGCAGTATTTT
-	TRBV2	-	TRBJ1-1	CASTGSANTEAFF	TGTGCCAGCACAGGGTCAGCGAACACTGAAGCTTTCTTT
-	TRBV5-4	-	TRBJ2-1	CASSLESGEQFF	TGTGCCAGCAGCTTAGAATCCGGTGAGCAGTTCTTC
-	TRBV9	-	TRBJ1-3	CASSVLGEVGGNTIYF	TGTGCCAGCAGCGTATTGGGGGAGGTTGGAGGAAACACCATATATTTT
-	TRBV30	-	TRBJ2-5	CAWRGPPLAQYF	TGTGCCTGGAGGGGCCCCCCCCTGGCCCAGTACTTC
TRBD1	TRBV19	-	TRBJ2-5	CASSIEGPGGSQETQYF	TGTGCCAGTAGTATAGAGGGCCCAGGGGGATCACAAGAGACCCAGTACTTC
-	TRBV7-9	-	TRBJ1-2	CASSLGQVQGGYTF	TGTGCCAGCAGCTTAGGGCAGGTGCAGGGTGGCTACACCTTC
-	TRBV6-1	-	TRBJ2-7	CASSEKAGVEQYF	TGTGCCAGCAGTGAAAAGGCAGGGGTCGAGCAGTACTTC